These 19 T cell receptor beta chains were sequenced from one sample in a study of T cells after yellow fever vaccination. TCRdb called the 5' RACE reads again in MiXCR, with one record for every CDR3 protein. The data contain around 120,000 distinct CDR3 sequences, over 12% of them seen just once; the ten biggest clones take up about 40%. Sample: CD8+ T cells sorted from PBMCs, taken 5 days after the yellow fever booster vaccination. These TCRs come from a man between 18 and 29 years old who received the YFV17D yellow fever vaccine.

This chain connects TRBV12-3 or TRBV12-4 to TRBJ1-3; perhaps TRBD1 as D (5 bases). The V gene lost 6 bases and the J gene lost 8 bases, with 14 bases spanning the gap. CDR3 length: 13 amino acids. Here the CDR3 reads CASSSTDMYTIYF. DNA for the CDR3: TGTGCCAGCAGCTCCACGGACATGTACACCATATATTTT.

This clonotype was recorded at least ten times. The chain has TRBV5-1 and TRBJ2-4; 7 nucleotides line up with TRBD2. Unmatched junction bases numbered 7, after V lost 4 bases and J lost 3 bases. Germline loops: CDR1 SGHRS, CDR2 YFSETQ. This CDR3 region has 15 residues. The CDR3 loop is CASSTGTGGKNIQYF. DNA for the CDR3: TGCGCCAGCAGCACGGGGACGGGAGGCAAAAACATTCAGTACTTC.

This clonotype turned up a few times. The rearrangement links TRBV7-2 to TRBJ2-7; D unresolved. Germline V gene lookup returns CDR1 SGHTA and CDR2 FQGNSA. Between the trimmed V and J ends, which lost 0 bases and 1 base, there was a span of 22 bases. The CDR3 runs 19 residues. The CDR3 DNA reads as TGTGCCAGCAGCTTAGCTAGTCGCCTTCGGGCAGATCTTTCCTACGAGCAGTACTTC. Translated, it gives CASSLASRLRADLSYEQYF.

This clonotype was observed many times. V gene TRBV7-2 combines with J gene TRBJ1-1; unclear D gene. CDR3 length: 17 amino acids. Trimming removed 1 base from V and 5 bases from J, with 20 bases in between. Per the germline V gene, CDR1 is SGHTA and CDR2 is FQGNSA. In DNA form, the CDR3 reads TGTGCCAGCAGCTTAGGAATCCGGGCAGCTTTGGGAACTGAAGCTTTCTTT. This codes for CASSLGIRAALGTEAFF.

The chain couples TRBV4-1 to TRBJ2-1, with a tentative D call TRBD2 (7 bases). The ends were cut back, 3 bases at V and 7 bases at J, with 16 bases in the middle. The CDR3 covers 15 residues. CDR1 is MGHRA and CDR2 is YSYEKL in the germline V gene. The CDR3 loop is CASSQGGGWGNEQFF. The DNA for the CDR3 is TGCGCCAGCAGCCAGGGGGGGGGCTGGGGTAATGAGCAGTTCTTC.

In this sample, this clonotype turned up many times. The chain employs TRBV4-3 and TRBJ2-1; D tentatively fits TRBD1 or TRBD2 (5 bases each). CDR1 is LGHNA and CDR2 is YSLEER in the germline V gene. This CDR3 spans 16 amino acids. Trimming removed 0 bases from V and 4 bases from J, with 13 bases in between. The CDR3 DNA reads TGCGCCAGCAGCCAAGATGAAGGGACGGCATACAATGAGCAGTTCTTC. It codes for CASSQDEGTAYNEQFF.

The chain uses TRBV4-2 and TRBJ2-1; the match to TRBD2 covers 7 bases. Per the germline V gene, CDR1 is LGHNA and CDR2 is YNFKEQ. There are 14 residues in the CDR3. The V gene end was trimmed by 3 bases and the J gene end by 6 bases; junction bases not matched to a gene: 5. DNA for the CDR3: TGTGCCAGCAGCCAGCCTCTAGCGGTCAATGAGCAGTTCTTC. This codes for CASSQPLAVNEQFF.

This clonotype showed up many times. J is TRBJ2-3 and V is TRBV6-5; no reliable D call. From germline, CDR1 is MNHEY and CDR2 SVGAGI. V was shortened by 0 bases and J by 5 bases, with 15 bases between the two germline ends. There are 16 residues in the CDR3. CDR3 in DNA: TGTGCCAGCAGTTACTCGGTGACCGCCGGTCAAGATACGCAGTATTTT. This encodes CASSYSVTAGQDTQYF.

The table lists this clonotype with a few counts. J is TRBJ2-5 and V is TRBV7-3, with 14 bases that match TRBD2. Trimming at V came to 5 bases and at J to 1 base, leaving 3 bases not matched to a gene. Looked up from germline, CDR1 is SGHTA and CDR2 is FQGTGA. The CDR3 totals 16 residues. In DNA form, the CDR3 reads TGTGCCAGCAGCACTGGGACTAGCGGGGGCCAAGAGACCCAGTACTTC. This codes for CASSTGTSGGQETQYF.

The chain couples TRBV4-1 to TRBJ2-1; 10 positions match TRBD2. The CDR3 covers 15 residues. Per the germline V gene, CDR1 is MGHRA and CDR2 is YSYEKL. The trim removed 4 bases at V and 5 bases at J, leaving 5 bases unmatched. The DNA of the CDR3 is TGCGCCAGCAGCCCTACTAGCGGGGTGAACAATGAGCAGTTCTTC. Protein: CASSPTSGVNNEQFF.

J is TRBJ1-1 and V is TRBV6-1; D call uncertain. The CDR3 is made up of 13 amino acids. Germline lookup yields CDR1 MNHNS and CDR2 SASEGT. Trimming cost V 3 bases and J 1 base, with 6 bases left between them. CDR3 DNA: TGTGCCAGCAGTGAGCTTCCGAACACTGAAGCTTTCTTT. It translates to CASSELPNTEAFF.

The V call is TRBV11-1, the J call TRBJ2-7; possible D gene TRBD1, 5 bases. Trimming shortened V by 4 bases and J by 1 base, and 8 bases separated the two germline ends. CDR1 and CDR2 from the germline V gene are SGHAT and FQDESV (reference sequence). This CDR3 has 13 amino acids. This CDR3 is CASSSDSSYEQYV. The CDR3 nucleotides are TGTGCCAGCAGCTCCGACAGTTCCTACGAGCAGTACGTC.

This clonotype was seen a handful of times. V is TRBV4-1 and J is TRBJ2-7; TRBD2 aligns across 12 bases. J was trimmed by 5 bases and V by 0 bases; bases with no gene match: 8. The CDR3 is 17 residues long. The V gene's germline CDR1 is MGHRA and CDR2 YSYEKL. As DNA, the CDR3 is TGCGCCAGCAGCCAAGATCTGACTAGCGGGGGACTAAACGAGCAGTACGTC. Amino acids: CASSQDLTSGGLNEQYV.

The chain uses TRBV4-1 and TRBJ2-2; 12 nucleotides agree with TRBD1. Germline CDR1 and CDR2: MGHRA and YSYEKL. J lost 7 bases, V lost 2 bases, and 5 bases had no gene match. This CDR3 is 16 amino acids long. In nucleotides, the CDR3 is TGCGCCAGCAGCCAACAGGGGACAGGGGGCTACGGGGAGCTGTTTTTT. Protein: CASSQQGTGGYGELFF.

This clonotype was counted a few times. The chain combines TRBV7-2 with TRBJ2-7; D unclear. Germline CDR1 SGHTA, CDR2 FQGNSA. V lost 1 base and J lost 2, with 12 bases in between. The CDR3 has 15 residues. CDR3 in amino acids: CASSLVSGGTYEQYV. The CDR3 nucleotides are TGTGCCAGCAGCTTAGTTAGTGGCGGCACCTACGAGCAGTACGTC.

At least ten counts were recorded for this clonotype. The J gene is TRBJ2-7, the V gene TRBV7-9, with 8 nucleotides matching TRBD1. V was pared by 5 bases and J by 4 bases, with 13 bases of the junction left unmatched. This CDR3 spans 16 amino acids. Germline CDR1 and CDR2: SEHNR and FQNEAQ (reference sequence). The CDR3 DNA reads as TGTGCCAGCAGCGAGAAGGGGACAGGCCCTAGATACGAGCAGTACTTC. Amino acid sequence: CASSEKGTGPRYEQYF. The whole variable domain, filled in from reference TRBV7-9 and TRBJ2-7, reads DTGVSQNPRHKITKRGQNVTFRCDPISEHNRLYWYRQTLGQGPEFLTYFQNEAQLEKSRLLSDRFSAERPKGSFSTLEIQRTEQGDSAMYLCASSEKGTGPRYEQYFGPGTRLTVT.

This clonotype was counted between two and nine times. The chain links TRBV20-1 to TRBJ1-2; 7 bases align to TRBD1. The CDR3 loop spans 16 amino acids. Per the germline V gene, CDR1 is DFQATT and CDR2 is SNEGSKA (reference sequence). CDR3 amino acids: CRIRSSRDSLNYGYTF. The CDR3, as DNA: TGCAGAATCCGTTCATCCCGGGACAGCCTTAACTATGGCTACACCTTC.

The table lists this clonotype with a few counts. The chain employs TRBV20-1 and TRBJ1-4; 7 bases are a match to TRBD1. Germline V gene data show CDR1 as DFQATT and CDR2 as SNEGSKA (reference sequence). This CDR3 contains 17 residues. V shed 5 bases, J shed 3 bases, and the junction held 15 bases outside the gene matches. The CDR3 DNA reads as TGCAGTGCTGCGGACAGGCCAGGTCGAGGGGCTAATGAAAAACTGTTTTTT. Its protein product is CSAADRPGRGANEKLFF.

V is TRBV4-1 and J is TRBJ1-5; no reliable D call. This CDR3 is 13 amino acids long. The V end was cut by 3 bases, the J end by 7 bases, with 10 bases between. The germline V gene encodes CDR1 MGHRA and CDR2 YSYEKL. This CDR3 is CASSQTAEQPQHF. The CDR3 coding sequence is TGCGCCAGCAGCCAGACCGCGGAACAGCCCCAGCATTTT.